Below, one T cell receptor beta chain is given with its context. Its antigen is still unknown. RNA extraction and reverse transcription yielded cDNA as sequencing template. Assay: immunoSEQ multiplex PCR; the TCRdb copy retains only in-frame clones and omits some. The sample contains approximately 150,000 clones, 87% of which appear only once. The sample comes from a study of CD8+ T cells in alopecia areata. Germline-derived CDR1 and CDR2 are SQVTM and ANQGSEA. The CDR3 sequence is 14 residues long. V was pared by 1 base and J by 6 bases, with 5 bases of the junction left unmatched. Broader study findings: TCRs were shared less clearly across patients than in mice, possibly for HLA-related reasons.

Both peripheral blood and punch biopsies of lesional scalp skin were obtained from patients who had alopecia areata. PBMCs were stained for CD3, CD4 and CD8, and CD4+ and CD8+ T cells were sorted. The sequencing here drew on CD8+ T cells sorted from blood, taken at week 0. This rearrangement joins TRBV29-1 to TRBJ2-2; 7 bases line up with TRBD2. This receptor was obtained from a human donor with alopecia areata. The CDR3 sequence is CSVEGAGVAGELFF. The DNA of the CDR3 is TGCAGCGTTGAAGGGGCGGGAGTTGCCGGGGAGCTGTTTTTT.